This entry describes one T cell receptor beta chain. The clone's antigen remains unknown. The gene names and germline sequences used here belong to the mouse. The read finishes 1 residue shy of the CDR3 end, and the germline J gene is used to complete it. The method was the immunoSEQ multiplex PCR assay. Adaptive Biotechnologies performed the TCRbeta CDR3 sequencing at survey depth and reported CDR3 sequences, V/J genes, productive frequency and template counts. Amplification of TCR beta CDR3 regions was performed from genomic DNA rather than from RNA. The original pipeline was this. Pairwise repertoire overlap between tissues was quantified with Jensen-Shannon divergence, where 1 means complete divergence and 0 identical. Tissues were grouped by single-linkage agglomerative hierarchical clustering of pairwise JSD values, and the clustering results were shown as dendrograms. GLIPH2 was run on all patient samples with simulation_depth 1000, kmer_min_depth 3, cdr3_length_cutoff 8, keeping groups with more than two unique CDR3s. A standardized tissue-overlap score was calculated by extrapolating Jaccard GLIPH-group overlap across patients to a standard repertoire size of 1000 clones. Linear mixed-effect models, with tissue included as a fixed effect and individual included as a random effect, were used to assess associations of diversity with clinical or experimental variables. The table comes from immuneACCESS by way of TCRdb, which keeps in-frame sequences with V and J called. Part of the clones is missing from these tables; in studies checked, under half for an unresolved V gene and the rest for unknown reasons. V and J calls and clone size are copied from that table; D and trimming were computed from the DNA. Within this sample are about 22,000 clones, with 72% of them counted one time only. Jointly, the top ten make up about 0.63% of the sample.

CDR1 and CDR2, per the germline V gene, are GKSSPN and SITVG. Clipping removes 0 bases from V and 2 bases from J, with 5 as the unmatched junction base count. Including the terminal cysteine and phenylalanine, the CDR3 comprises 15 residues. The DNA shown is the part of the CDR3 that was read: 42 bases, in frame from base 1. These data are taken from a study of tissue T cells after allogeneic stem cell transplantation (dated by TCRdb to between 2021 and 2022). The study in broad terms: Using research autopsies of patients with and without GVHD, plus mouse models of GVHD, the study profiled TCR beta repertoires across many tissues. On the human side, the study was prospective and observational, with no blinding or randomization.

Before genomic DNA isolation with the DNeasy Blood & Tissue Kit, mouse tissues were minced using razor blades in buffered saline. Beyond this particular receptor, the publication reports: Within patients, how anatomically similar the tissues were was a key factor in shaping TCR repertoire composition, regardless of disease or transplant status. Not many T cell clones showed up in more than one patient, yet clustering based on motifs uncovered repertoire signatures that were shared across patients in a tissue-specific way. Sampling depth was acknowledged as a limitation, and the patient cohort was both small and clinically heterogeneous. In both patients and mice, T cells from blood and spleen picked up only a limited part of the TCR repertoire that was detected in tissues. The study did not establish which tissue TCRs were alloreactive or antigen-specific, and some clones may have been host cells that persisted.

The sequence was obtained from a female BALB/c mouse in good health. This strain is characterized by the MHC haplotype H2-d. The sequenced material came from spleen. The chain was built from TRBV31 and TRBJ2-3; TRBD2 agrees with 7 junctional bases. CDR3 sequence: CAWSLGWGDAETLYF. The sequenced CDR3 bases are TGTGCCTGGAGTCTAGGTTGGGGGGATGCAGAAACGCTGTAT.